What follows are 7 T cell receptor beta chains derived from one specimen sequenced in a study of OX40 agonist ivuxolimab in advanced cancers. Profiling relied on immunoSEQ multiplex PCR, and the TCRdb table lists in-frame clones only, not all of them. The table has 100,000 to 150,000 clones, less than 95% seen once. Sample: CD4+ or CD8+ T cells sorted from blood, taken in a trial of the OX40 agonist ivuxolimab. The receptors were gathered from an adult with an advanced solid tumor such as melanoma, head and neck, liver or kidney cancer.

This CDR3 is CASSSGQGRSPLHF. CDR3 nucleotide sequence: TGCGCCAGCAGCTCTGGACAGGGGCGATCACCCCTCCACTTT. The chain is built from TRBV5-1 and TRBJ1-6, with TRBD1 identical over 9 bases. Germline CDR1 SGHRS, CDR2 YFSETQ. With 3 bases clipped from V and 10 bases from J, the junction kept 5 bases outside the gene matches. This CDR3 contains 14 residues. Full variable domain (remainder filled in from reference TRBV5-1 and TRBJ1-6): KAGVTQTPRYLIKTRGQQVTLSCSPISGHRSVSWYQQTPGQGLQFLFEYFSETQRNKGNFPGRFSGRQFSNSRSEMNVSTLELGDSALYLCASSSGQGRSPLHFGNGTRLTVT.

This chain links TRBV7-9 with TRBJ2-3, with D perhaps given as TRBD1 or TRBD2 (6 bases each). This CDR3 is 12 amino acids long. Between the trimmed V and J ends, which lost 5 bases and 7 bases, there was a span of 10 bases. Germline CDR1 SEHNR, CDR2 FQNEAQ (reference sequence). The CDR3 loop reads CASSGGGNTQYF. The CDR3 nucleotides read TGTGCCAGCAGCGGGGGCGGGAATACGCAGTATTTT.

This rearrangement joins TRBV6-5 to TRBJ2-5; the D is unclear. The J call may be in error: the DNA end matches TRBJ2-7 better. The CDR3 extends over 14 amino acids. The V gene's germline CDR1 is MNHEY and CDR2 SVGAGI. CDR3 sequence: CASSYSADNYEQYF. The CDR3 DNA reads as TGTGCCAGCAGTTACTCCGCAGATAACTACGAGCAGTACTTC.

There are a few counts of this clone. The CDR3 protein is CASSLGKGYGYTF. CDR3 DNA sequence: TGTGCCAGCAGCTTAGGTAAAGGTTATGGCTACACCTTC. This chain connects TRBV7-2 to TRBJ1-2; D not resolved. Germline assignment: CDR1 SGHTA and CDR2 FQGNSA. The CDR3 consists of 13 residues. Trimming took off 1 base at V and 5 bases at J, with 8 bases between the two ends.

Concerning this clone itself: The junction shows a germline mismatch at one end, possibly a read error. This chain joins TRBV10-3 and TRBJ2-1, with D tentatively TRBD2 (6 bases). Germline CDR1 ENHRY, CDR2 SYGVKD. The CDR3 extends over 11 amino acids. CDR3 amino acids: CAIKDYHEQFF. The DNA of the CDR3 is TGTGCCATCAAGGACTACCATGAGCAGTTCTTC.

In this sample, this clone turned up once. The gene calls are TRBV28 and TRBJ1-2; no reliable D call. CDR1 and CDR2 (germline): MDHEN, SYDVKM. The length of the CDR3 is 12 residues. Trimming cost V 2 bases and J 4 bases, with 5 bases left between them. CDR3 residues: CASSLELYGYTF. The DNA of the CDR3 is TGTGCCAGCAGTTTAGAGCTCTATGGCTACACCTTC.

The chain employs TRBV18 and TRBJ2-1, with 16 nucleotides matching TRBD2. V shed 0 bases and J 10 bases; nucleotides not matched to a gene: 15. The CDR3 length is 20 residues. Germline loops: CDR1 KGHSH, CDR2 LQKENI. CDR3 protein: CASSPPSGTSGRASWGEQFF. For the CDR3, the DNA is TGTGCCAGCTCACCACCTTCGGGGACTAGCGGGAGGGCCTCTTGGGGAGAGCAGTTCTTC. The entire variable domain, with the rest obtained from reference TRBV18 and TRBJ2-1, is as follows: NAGVMQNPRHLVRRRGQEARLRCSPMKGHSHVYWYRQLPEEGLKFMVYLQKENIIDESGMPKERFSAEFPKEGPSILRIQQVVRGDSAAYFCASSPPSGTSGRASWGEQFFGPGTRLTVL.